This section outlines one TCR beta chain sequence together with its context. Some clones are missing from TCRdb's copy, which holds only in-frame ones; the method was immunoSEQ multiplex PCR. The sample has roughly 180,000 clones; around 80% are singletons. The data originate from a study of blood T cell repertoires in COVID-19. Across the whole study: The origin of the acute and convalescent COVID-19 samples was the United States, Italy and Spain.

All enrollees were about 18 to 90 years old and from approximately 25 US areas. The CDR3 is 16 residues long. V lost 5 bases to trimming and J lost 2 bases; unmatched junction nucleotides: 5. Looked up from germline, CDR1 is SGHDN and CDR2 is FVKESK. This chain joins TRBV14 and TRBJ2-7; 14 positions match TRBD2. The sample taken for sequencing was PBMCs or T cells enriched from blood (not recorded which). The source is a man between 45 and 60 years old who had recovered from COVID-19. This CDR3 reads CASSWGLAGETYEQYF. The CDR3 DNA sequence: TGTGCCAGCAGCTGGGGACTAGCGGGAGAGACCTACGAGCAGTACTTC.